The subject of this entry is one T cell receptor beta chain. Its antigen is still unknown. This CDR3 region has 14 residues. The V and J ends lost 6 bases and 2 bases, in that order; junction bases with no gene match: 4. CDR1 and CDR2 (germline): LGHNA, YNFKEQ. The data were obtained in a study of cytomegalovirus exposure and HLA in healthy donors. Study details: Samples from HLA-typed donors yielded 85 million to 95 million unique TCRs in an early data release. Study-wide points: With DRB1 most and HLA-C fewest, TCR association rates differed between HLA loci in a later analysis. Reportedly, fewer N-insertions than the approximately 700-donor mean appeared in an Asian-associated ancestry cluster in a later analysis.

In the PCR, 60 Vbeta and 13 Jbeta primers were used. Here immunoSEQ multiplex PCR was the method, and the copy in TCRdb shows in-frame clones only, minus some. The repertoire consists of about 93,000 clones, with approximately 60% occurring once and the leading ten covering approximately 6.3%. Specimen: PBMCs. The V and J genes are TRBV4-2 and TRBJ2-3, with 8 bases matching TRBD2. This sequence originates from a boy between 5 and 17 years old in good health and CMV-seropositive. CDR3 nucleotides: TGTGCCAGCAGGAGTAGCGGGGACACAGATACGCAGTATTTT. Protein: CASRSSGDTDTQYF.